These 25 T cell receptor beta chains were all obtained from the same sample, sequenced in a study of T cells in Graves' hyperthyroidism and ophthalmopathy. The investigators amplified TCR beta CDR3 regions from RNA transcripts. A set of HTBI primers served as the primers for a first-round RT-PCR of the TCR CDR3. TCRdb reprocessed the multiplex PCR reads with MiXCR, giving one entry per CDR3 protein. Of under 350,000 distinct CDR3 sequences in the sample, roughly 18% were seen once. The sequencing input was blood. These receptors came from a woman in her forties or fifties with Graves' hyperthyroidism.

The CDR3 DNA reads as TGTGCCAGCAGCTTAGAGTGGAGCGAGGGACAGGGGTATAATTCACCCCTCCACTTT. Its translation: CASSLEWSEGQGYNSPLHF. The chain couples TRBV7-9 to TRBJ1-6; TRBD1 matches at 10 bases. The CDR3 spans 19 residues. CDR1 and CDR2 (germline): SEHNR, FQNEAQ (reference sequence). The V and J ends lost 1 base and 4 bases, in that order; junction bases with no gene match: 10.

The chain has TRBV9 and TRBJ2-3; the D gene is possibly TRBD2 (7 bases). V shed 3 bases and J shed 2 bases, with 19 bases lying between them. There are 17 residues in the CDR3. CDR1 is SGDLS, CDR2 YYNGEE, per germline. The chain's CDR3 is CASSGGGSLIFTDTQYF. The CDR3 DNA is TGTGCCAGCAGCGGCGGGGGCTCGCTAATTTTCACAGATACGCAGTATTTT.

The table lists this clonotype with a few counts. The chain joins TRBV20-1 to TRBJ2-4; D is unresolved. There are 14 residues in the CDR3. The V end lost 1 base, the J end lost 7 bases, and 14 bases lay between the germline ends. Per germline, CDR1 DFQATT and CDR2 SNEGSKA (reference sequence). The CDR3 sequence: CSARVRLVGNIQYF. CDR3 nucleotides: TGCAGTGCTAGAGTTCGCCTTGTGGGCAACATTCAGTACTTC.

V usage is TRBV20-1 and J usage is TRBJ1-2; D unresolved. This CDR3 is built from 12 residues. Germline V CDR1 and CDR2: DFQATT, SNEGSKA (reference sequence). The CDR3: CSPGWGLDGYTF. The CDR3 DNA follows: TGCAGCCCCGGATGGGGTTTGGACGGCTACACCTTC.

There are many counts of this clonotype. The J gene is TRBJ1-1, the V gene TRBV7-3; 7 bases map to TRBD1. This CDR3 is 14 amino acids long. Germline V CDR1 and CDR2: SGHTA, FQGTGA. J lost 5 bases, V lost 4 bases, and 7 bases had no gene match. CDR3 in DNA: TGTGCCAGCAGCTCGGACAGGCCGCGGACTGAAGCTTTCTTT. The encoded protein is CASSSDRPRTEAFF.

This clonotype came up many times. The chain recombines TRBV6-1 with TRBJ2-2; no clear D. Germline CDR1 and CDR2: MNHNS and SASEGT. V was pared by 5 bases and J by 4 bases, with 8 bases between. The CDR3 consists of 13 residues. The CDR3 sequence is CASSYSSTGELFF. The CDR3 nucleotides read TGTGCCAGCAGTTATTCTTCCACCGGGGAGCTGTTTTTT.

In this sample, this clonotype turned up many times. V usage is TRBV7-9 and J usage is TRBJ2-7; 7 bases map to TRBD2. Trimming removed 5 bases from V and 5 bases from J; junction bases left unmatched: 6. CDR1 SEHNR and CDR2 FQNEAQ come from the germline V gene (reference sequence). The CDR3 is 13 residues long. The CDR3 bases are TGTGCCAGCAGCCCCCTAACTAGCGACGAGCAGTACTTC. Translated, it gives CASSPLTSDEQYF.

This chain uses TRBV29-1 with TRBJ2-3; the D call may be TRBD1 or TRBD2 (5 bases each). V lost 2 bases and J 4 bases, leaving 10 bases between the germline ends. Germline CDR1 SQVTM, CDR2 ANQGSEA. The CDR3 is 13 residues long. CDR3 DNA: TGCAGCGTTGAACGAGGGGCGGCAGATACGCAGTATTTT. It encodes CSVERGAADTQYF.

Only a few counts were recorded for this clonotype. The V and J genes are TRBV20-1 and TRBJ1-2; D remains ambiguous. Germline lookup yields CDR1 DFQATT and CDR2 SNEGSKA (reference sequence). This CDR3 contains 13 residues. V was clipped by 2 bases and J by 5 bases, with 12 bases between them. The CDR3 region is CSARPRTPYGYTF. CDR3 nucleotide sequence: TGCAGTGCTAGACCGAGGACCCCTTATGGCTACACCTTC.

CDR3 in DNA: TGTGCCAGCAGACAGGGTTTAGAGAACACTGAAGCTTTCTTT. Its protein product is CASRQGLENTEAFF. This chain joins TRBV9 and TRBJ1-1, with D possibly being TRBD1 (6 bases). The CDR3 runs 14 residues. From germline, CDR1 is SGDLS and CDR2 YYNGEE. Trimming took off 5 bases at V and 1 base at J, with 12 bases between the two ends.

This clonotype occurred many times. V is TRBV2 and J is TRBJ1-1; TRBD1 matches at 12 bases. Per germline, CDR1 SNHLY and CDR2 FYNNEI. J lost 5 bases, V lost 6 bases, and 4 bases had no gene match. The CDR3 length is 14 residues. As DNA, the CDR3 is TGTGCCAGCAGGGGGACAGGGGGCTTGACTGAAGCTTTCTTT. Translating gives CASRGTGGLTEAFF.

In DNA form, the CDR3 reads TGTGCCAGCTGCGGAGGGTCCAGAGAGACCCAGTACTTC. As protein: CASCGGSRETQYF. The chain couples TRBV18 to TRBJ2-5, with a possible D match to TRBD2 (6 bases). The CDR3 covers 13 residues. The germline V gene has CDR1 KGHSH and CDR2 LQKENI. The V gene lost 7 bases and the J gene lost 4 bases, with 13 bases spanning the gap.

In this sample, this clonotype turned up a few times. The chain uses TRBV6-1 and TRBJ2-7; 9 nucleotides match TRBD1. CDR1 is MNHNS and CDR2 is SASEGT in the germline V gene. This CDR3 region has 13 residues. V trimming: 8 bases; J trimming: 5 bases; junction bases outside the gene matches: 7. Here the CDR3 DNA reads TGTGCCAGCGCCGGACAGGGGCTCCACGAGCAGTACTTC. Protein product: CASAGQGLHEQYF.

This clonotype occurred a few times. This chain connects TRBV7-3 to TRBJ2-2, with 13 bases lining up with TRBD2. From germline, CDR1 is SGHTA and CDR2 FQGTGA. The V and J ends lost 3 bases and 3 bases, in that order; junction bases with no gene match: 1. The CDR3 contains 16 residues. CDR3 loop: CASSLTSGGYTGELFF. For the CDR3, the DNA is TGTGCCAGCAGCTTGACTAGCGGGGGGTACACCGGGGAGCTGTTTTTT.

This clonotype was found a few times. The V gene is TRBV9, the J gene TRBJ2-3; D perhaps matches TRBD2 (6 bases). Trimming removed 1 base at V and 1 base at J, with 7 bases between. This CDR3 has 14 amino acids. From germline, CDR1 is SGDLS and CDR2 YYNGEE. For the CDR3, the DNA is TGTGCCAGCAGCGTATCGGGAGGCACAGATACGCAGTATTTT. This codes for CASSVSGGTDTQYF.

This rearrangement joins TRBV28 to TRBJ1-5; 7 positions agree with TRBD1. The CDR3 is 16 amino acids. In germline, CDR1 is MDHEN, CDR2 SYDVKM. V shed 6 bases and J 3 bases; nucleotides not matched to a gene: 11. CDR3 coding DNA: TGTGCCAGCAGACACCAGGGGGGGCCCGCCAATCAGCCCCAGCATTTT. This codes for CASRHQGGPANQPQHF.

This chain uses TRBV18 with TRBJ1-2, with D possibly matching TRBD1 (5 bases). Germline-derived CDR1 and CDR2 are KGHSH and LQKENI. V lost 6 bases to trimming and J lost 4 bases, with 12 bases between them. The CDR3 runs 13 residues. The CDR3 spells CASSPTALYGYTF. The CDR3 DNA reads as TGTGCCAGCTCCCCGACAGCCCTCTATGGCTACACCTTC.

This clonotype was counted at least ten times. The chain is built from TRBV5-5 and TRBJ1-1, with 10 bases identical to TRBD1. This CDR3 comprises 14 residues. The germline gives CDR1 SGHKS, CDR2 YYEKEE (reference sequence). J lost 6 bases, V lost 4 bases, and 6 bases had no gene match. CDR3: CASSTDRGLAEAFF. DNA for the CDR3: TGTGCCAGCAGCACGGACAGGGGGTTAGCTGAAGCTTTCTTT.

There are many counts of this clonotype. The chain couples TRBV7-8 to TRBJ2-1; tentative D call: TRBD2 (6 bases). The germline V gene encodes CDR1 SGHVS and CDR2 FQNEAQ. V was clipped by 8 bases and J by 7 bases, with 18 bases between them. The CDR3 loop spans 14 amino acids. DNA for the CDR3: TGTGCCAGCTCCGGAGGCGGGACGGGGAATGAGCAGTTCTTC. Its translation is CASSGGGTGNEQFF.

In its sample, this clonotype was seen a few times. This chain uses TRBV7-9 with TRBJ1-2; TRBD1 aligns across 8 bases. This CDR3 has 15 amino acids. After removal of 7 bases from V and 6 bases from J, the junction contained 13 bases not matched to a gene. Germline values: CDR1 SEHNR, CDR2 FQNEAQ (reference sequence). The CDR3 DNA reads as TGTGCCAGCAAAACCCCCCAGGACAGGGAAGATGGCTACACCTTC. Translating gives CASKTPQDREDGYTF.

The chain employs TRBV27 and TRBJ2-7, with 7 bases identical to TRBD2. This CDR3 is 14 amino acids long. The V segment lost 6 bases and the J segment 2 bases; nucleotides outside the gene matches: 7. CDR1 and CDR2 (germline): MNHEY, SMNVEV (reference sequence). This CDR3 is CASRATSSPYEQYF. DNA of the CDR3: TGTGCCAGCAGGGCGACTAGCAGCCCCTACGAGCAGTACTTC.

The rearrangement uses TRBV18 and TRBJ1-6; possible D gene TRBD1, 5 bases. The V end was cut by 4 bases, the J end by 10 bases, with 14 bases between. This CDR3 has 14 amino acids. The germline V gene encodes CDR1 KGHSH and CDR2 LQKENI. The CDR3 DNA reads TGTGCCAGCTCACATCCCGGACACCTGTCACCCCTCCACTTT. Encoded protein: CASSHPGHLSPLHF.

There are many counts of this clonotype. This chain joins TRBV6-1 and TRBJ1-2, with TRBD1 identical over 12 bases. CDR1 is MNHNS, CDR2 SASEGT, per germline. The CDR3 extends over 15 amino acids. With V trimmed by 6 bases and J by 2 bases, 4 bases remained unmatched. The CDR3: CASRFGTGGNYGYTF. The CDR3 DNA sequence: TGTGCCAGCAGATTCGGGACAGGGGGCAACTATGGCTACACCTTC.

J is TRBJ1-2 and V is TRBV9, with a tentative D call TRBD1 (6 bases). V lost 6 bases, J lost 0 bases, and 12 bases lay in between. The CDR3 is 14 amino acids. CDR1 SGDLS and CDR2 YYNGEE come from the germline V gene. CDR3 DNA sequence: TGTGCCAGCAACATACAGGGAGCTAACTATGGCTACACCTTC. Amino acid sequence: CASNIQGANYGYTF. The complete variable domain, with remaining parts taken from reference TRBV9 and TRBJ1-2, reads DSGVTQTPKHLITATGQRVTLRCSPRSGDLSVYWYQQSLDQGLQFLIQYYNGEERAKGNILERFSAQQFPDLHSELNLSSLELGDSALYFCASNIQGANYGYTFGSGTRLTVV.

Only a few counts were recorded for this clonotype. The chain couples TRBV3-1 to TRBJ1-2; tentatively, D is TRBD1 (6 bases). This CDR3 spans 16 amino acids. The ends were cut back, 0 bases at V and 4 bases at J, with 15 bases in the middle. CDR1 is LGHDT, CDR2 YNNKEL, per germline (reference sequence). In DNA, the CDR3 is TGTGCCAGCAGCCAAGATTGGACAGCGCCGATCTATGGCTACACCTTC. Its protein product is CASSQDWTAPIYGYTF. The full variable domain, rest sourced from reference TRBV3-1 and TRBJ1-2, is DTAVSQTPKYLVTQMGNDKSIKCEQNLGHDTMYWYKQDSKKFLKIMFSYNNKELIINETVPNRFSPKSPDKAHLNLHINSLELGDSAVYFCASSQDWTAPIYGYTFGSGTRLTVV.